This record covers a single TCR beta chain. What it binds is unknown. CDR1 MNHNS and CDR2 SASEGT come from the germline V gene. The V gene lost 8 bases and the J gene lost 5 bases, with 19 bases spanning the gap. This CDR3 comprises 15 residues. These data are taken from a study of shared clonotypes between healthy human individuals. Study information: The cohort had two women and a few men, ages 18 to 49. Study-wide findings and caveats: Four donors shared approximately 5% of their naive CD4 clonotypes.

Positive CCR7 selection of CD45RO-negative cells yielded the naive CD8 cells, and terminally differentiated effector memory CD45RA+ cells were excluded. Original methodology: Filtering differed for immunoSEQ, which gave only junction sequences without quality scores. Data came from immunoSEQ multiplex PCR; TCRdb stores just in-frame clones and leaves some out. The V and J calls and clone size come from that table; D and trimming were worked out from the DNA. Among hundreds of thousands of clones, approximately 90% were seen once, and the ten largest hold more than 20%. The sequenced sample was naive CD8+ T cells sorted from blood. The chain combines TRBV6-1 with TRBJ2-1; D is unresolved. This TCR derives from a man aged 25-45 years in good health. Here the CDR3 DNA reads TGTGCCAGCCAGAGAAACCATGGCCAGGACAATGAGCAGTTCTTC. It yields the protein CASQRNHGQDNEQFF.